This T cell receptor (beta chain) was sequenced for a study of cytomegalovirus exposure and HLA in healthy donors (dated by TCRdb to the late 2010s). About the study as a whole: According to an earlier analysis of several hundred of the donors, 150 million to 200 million T cells yielded 117 million unique TCR beta sequences and around 300 Gb of sequence data. A later genetic analysis used genome-wide SNP genotypes for 398 of the 666 donors, treating that subset as a discovery cohort. To predict cytomegalovirus infection status, the study brought together high-throughput TCR immunosequencing, statistical association of individual TCRs with disease status, and machine learning. A later analysis re-examined previously published TCR beta repertoires from 600 to 700 donors and added high-resolution HLA genotyping to investigate patterns of TCR occurrence. The number of donors typed differed by locus, with 629-630 for A, B, C, DRB1 and DQB1, 522 for DQA1, 600 to 610 for DPA1, and some 450 for DPB1. An earlier analysis of fewer than 700 of the donors applied high-throughput TCR beta sequencing to assess whether each TCR beta V gene segment acted as functional or pseudogenic. The later analysis used no new phenotypic data to find candidate immune exposures, relying instead on TCR beta sequences and their occurrence across donors. The study used immunosequencing to profile the T cell repertoires of under 700 subjects and linked those repertoires to cytomegalovirus serostatus. On average, roughly 250,000 unique TCR beta nucleotide sequences were sequenced per donor among a few hundred genotyped donors of the cohort, with roughly 18% of those sequences being non-productive. The study was designed to test whether signatures of past pathogen exposure could be identified by cataloging public T cell receptors. Roughly five DR-DQ haplotypes were treated as single units for association and clustering because of strong linkage in the cohort. Besides the first cohort of 550 to 750 subjects, a separate validation cohort made up of some 110 different subjects was used. Class I and class II HLA loci were covered by the typing at four-digit resolution. Every discovery cohort repertoire had been produced on one sequencing platform. Of the 398 genotyped donors, approximately 82% fell in the genetic ancestry cluster associated with self-reported Caucasian donors. About 300 gigabases of sequencing data and roughly 81 million unique TCR sequences made up an early release that covered around 640 HLA-typed donors. Donor age, sex, ethnicity and CMV serostatus were compiled together with the repertoire data.

Preparation of the library involved the immunoSEQ multiplex PCR assay. A mixture of 60 forward primers for TCR Vbeta segments and 13 reverse primers for TCR Jbeta segments was used in the multiplex PCR. A multiplex PCR assay on genomic DNA amplified the CDR3 region of rearranged TCR beta genes. On the Illumina HiSeq System, the amplified TCR beta libraries were sequenced as 87-base-pair reads. Per the source publication's procedure: In a later analysis, roughly 80 million unique TCR beta chains were counted across the roughly 700 repertoires, and roughly 11 million of these chains were shared by at least two donors. Raw reads were error-corrected and collapsed into unique sequences with a nearest-neighbor algorithm that merged closely related sequences to remove PCR and sequencing errors. CDR3 sequences were aligned to IMGT reference sequences to assign V, D and J gene segments. For a sequence to be retained, a match of at least six nucleotides to both a V gene segment and a J gene segment was required. Rearrangements were classified as productive when the CDR3 lacked stop codons and remained in frame with V and J, and all other rearrangements were classified as non-productive. Following IMGT convention, CDR3 was defined as the stretch from the second conserved V-encoded cysteine to the conserved J-encoded phenylalanine. In an earlier analysis of around 600 of the donors, sequences lacking an unambiguous match to a single V gene segment were excluded. In an earlier analysis of 587 of the donors, a V segment was called functional when productive rearrangements were above 56.7%, and segregating when the standard deviation between donors exceeded 5%. A statistical classification framework was built for diagnosing cytomegalovirus status from the catalog of TCR beta chain sequences. In a later analysis, TCR nucleotide sequences were compared against IMGT/GENE-DB human TR gene sequences so that V and J genes could be assigned. The TCRdist pipeline was used in a later analysis to assign CDR3 sequences and most-parsimonious VDJ recombination scenarios. In a later analysis, every TCR beta chain was defined by the combination of its CDR3 amino acid sequence and its V-gene family, and reads without a unique V-gene family were dropped. A later analysis removed 600 or so highly shared, low-generation-probability nucleotide sequences to deal with suspected cross-contamination and a sequencing artifact. In a later analysis, a clonal expansion index for each public chain was calculated from normalized within-repertoire ranks of inferred template counts. Generation probabilities in a later analysis came from a VDJ recombination model fitted to out-of-frame rearrangements, and those results were checked against IGoR. A later analysis scored TCR-TCR, TCR-HLA and TCR-CMV co-occurrence with hypergeometric tests, applying a repertoire-size bias correction to TCR pairs. A later analysis estimated false discovery rates by permuting HLA or CMV assignments 20 times. A later analysis grouped co-occurring TCRs with DBSCAN, adding TCRdist sequence similarity when clustering within HLA-allele-positive subsets. For co-occurrence clustering, repertoires with fewer than 30,000 or more than 120,000 public chains were excluded, along with 4 to 6 repertoires with anomalous nucleotide sharing. Not all clones reach the TCRdb copy of this immuneACCESS table, which keeps in-frame sequences only. Checked studies attribute under half of the gap to unresolved V genes and leave the rest unexplained. V, J and clone size derive from that table, while D and trimming were established from the DNA sequence. This sample comprises around 210,000 clones, about 85% of them detected only once. Roughly 0.24% of the sample is taken by the ten largest.

Study-wide conclusions, independent of this receptor: It was suggested by the authors that the approach could potentially be generalized to other disease states and immunological phenotypes. According to a later analysis, TCR association rates differed among HLA loci, with DRB1 alleles showing the most associated TCRs and HLA-C alleles showing the fewest. A further reported finding was that TCR beta sequences accurately predicted the HLA-A and HLA-B alleles for most subjects in the first cohort. Cytomegalovirus status was reported to be diagnosed by the classifier with high specificity and sensitivity in both the original and validation cohorts. According to a later analysis, most CMV-associated TCR beta chains appeared to be HLA-restricted, and the HLA associations seemed to be driven largely by CMV exposure. In a later genetic analysis, a missense DCLRE1C variant was associated with V-gene and J-gene trimming of TCR beta chains, and the association was replicated in an independent cohort. Linkage disequilibrium might explain the correlated functional status among segregating V segments, but an unknown experimental factor could not be excluded. Strong co-occurrence of HLA alleles, especially DR and DQ, made assigning TCR associations to individual alleles difficult. Immune exposure information for the cohort was limited to CMV serostatus. Because HLA typing was unavailable for some donors at each locus, only the typed subset was used in association tests. This cohort had only TCR beta chains sequenced, and the lack of alpha or paired-chain data limited which features could be detected. According to a later genetic analysis, donors in an Asian-associated ancestry cluster had fewer N-insertions in productive TCRs than the approximately 670-donor mean. In a later analysis, over 15,000 TCR beta sequences were associated with specific HLA alleles at a false discovery rate of 0.05. Broadly in line with IMGT annotations, most TCR beta V segments showed up in productive rearrangements about 90% or about 30% of the time in an earlier analysis of several hundred of the donors. Several of the top co-occurrence clusters appeared to be linked to parvovirus B19, influenza, CMV and Epstein-Barr virus, according to a later analysis. A cluster of highly shared sequence variants was judged likely to represent a technical artifact of the sequencing pipeline. Some 15 rarely observed V segments, including chromosome 9 orphons, were excluded from the earlier analysis of approximately 500 of the donors because counts were too low. Sequencing depth was assumed to be roughly uniform across donors in the presence/absence analyses, though that assumption may not hold. Most TCR sequences were seen in very few donors, while some public TCRs were found in many individuals. A total of roughly 160 TCR beta chains were listed by the study as associated with cytomegalovirus. In vitro tests confirmed that three of the cytomegalovirus-associated TCR beta chains recognize cytomegalovirus antigens. In a later analysis, HLA-associated TCR beta chains showed more clonal expansion and lower generation probabilities than non-associated chains that were equally common.

On this clone itself: The target of this receptor is not known. No base-level quality is on record; no much larger clone is a single base apart.

The cohort consisted of 600 to 750 healthy bone marrow donors. At the time of sampling, every cohort member was nominally healthy, though immune exposures that went unrecorded were likely present. The donor was CMV seronegative and was included in the group of a few hundred seronegative cohort members. A peripheral blood sample was provided by each donor, and peripheral blood mononuclear cells were used for TCR beta sequencing. Genomic DNA extraction from the blood cell samples was performed with the Qiagen DNeasy Blood Extraction Kit. This clonotype was obtained from a girl aged 2-10 years in good health and CMV-seronegative. Sequenced sample: PBMCs.

The CDR3 reads CASSFKDSSSGANVLTF. In nucleotide form, the sequence is TGCGCCAGCAGCTTTAAAGACAGTAGTTCTGGGGCCAACGTCCTGACTTTC. Recombination joined TRBV5-1 with TRBJ2-6; TRBD1 could be the D gene, as 5 bases match. Via the germline V gene, CDR1 is SGHRS and CDR2 YFSETQ. V and J lose 2 bases and 1 base, and a span of 13 bases separates them. Counted from cysteine to phenylalanine, this CDR3 has 17 amino acids. CDR3 DNA is the only sequence kept; it has 51 bases, read in frame from the first base.